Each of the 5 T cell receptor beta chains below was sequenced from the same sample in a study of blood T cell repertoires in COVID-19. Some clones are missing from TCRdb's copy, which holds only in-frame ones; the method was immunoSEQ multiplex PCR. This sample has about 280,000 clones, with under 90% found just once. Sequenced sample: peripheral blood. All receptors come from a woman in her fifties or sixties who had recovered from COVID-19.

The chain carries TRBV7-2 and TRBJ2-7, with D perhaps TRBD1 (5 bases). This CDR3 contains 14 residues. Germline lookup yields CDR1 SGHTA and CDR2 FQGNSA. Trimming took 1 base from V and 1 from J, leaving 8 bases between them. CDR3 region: CASSLDGQSYEQYF. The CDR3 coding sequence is TGTGCCAGCAGCTTAGACGGACAATCCTACGAGCAGTACTTC. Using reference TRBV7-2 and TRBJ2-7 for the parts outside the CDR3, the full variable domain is GAGVSQSPSNKVTEKGKDVELRCDPISGHTALYWYRQSLGQGLEFLIYFQGNSAPDKSGLPSDRFSAERTGGSVSTLTIQRTQQEDSAVYLCASSLDGQSYEQYFGPGTRLTVT.

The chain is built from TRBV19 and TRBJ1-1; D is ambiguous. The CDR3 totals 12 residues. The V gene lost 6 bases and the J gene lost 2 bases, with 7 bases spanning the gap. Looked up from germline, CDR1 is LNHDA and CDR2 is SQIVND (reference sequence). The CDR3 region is CASSEVNTEAFF. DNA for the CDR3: TGTGCCAGTAGCGAGGTAAACACTGAAGCTTTCTTT.

CDR3: CASSLGGEWYGYTF. CDR3 DNA sequence: TGTGCCAGCAGCTTGGGGGGGGAGTGGTATGGCTACACCTTC. The chain employs TRBV5-4 and TRBJ1-2; D is perhaps TRBD1 (5 bases). V dropped 0 bases and J dropped 5 bases, with 11 bases sitting between them. CDR3 length equals 14 residues. Germline CDR1 reads SGHNT; CDR2 reads YYREEE (reference sequence).

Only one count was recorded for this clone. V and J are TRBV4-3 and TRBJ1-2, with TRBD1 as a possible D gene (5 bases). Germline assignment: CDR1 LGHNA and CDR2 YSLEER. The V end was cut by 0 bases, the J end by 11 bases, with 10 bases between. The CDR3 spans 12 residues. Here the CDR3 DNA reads TGCGCCAGCAGCCAAGACGCCGACAGATACACCTTC. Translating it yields CASSQDADRYTF.

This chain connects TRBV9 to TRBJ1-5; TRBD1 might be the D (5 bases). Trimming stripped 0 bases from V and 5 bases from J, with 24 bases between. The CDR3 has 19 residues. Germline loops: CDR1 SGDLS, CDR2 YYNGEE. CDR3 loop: CASSVAVTDTVYDDQPQHF. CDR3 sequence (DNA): TGTGCCAGCAGCGTAGCTGTGACAGACACCGTCTATGACGATCAGCCCCAGCATTTT.